The 23 T cell receptor beta chains below all came from one sample that was sequenced in a study of cytomegalovirus exposure and HLA in healthy donors. 13 Jbeta primers and 60 Vbeta primers were used for the PCR. Only in-frame clones appear in the TCRdb table, and some are missing; sequencing was by immunoSEQ multiplex PCR. The sample lists 220,000 or so clones; almost 80% were seen once. Sequencing used PBMCs. All receptors derive from a male donor in good health and CMV-seronegative.

This clone was counted only a few times. The J gene is TRBJ1-6, the V gene TRBV2; 8 nucleotides align to TRBD1. This CDR3 comprises 14 residues. Trimming cost V 5 bases and J 10 bases; bases outside gene matches: 7. Germline loops: CDR1 SNHLY, CDR2 FYNNEI. The CDR3 protein is CASSRTGLDSPLHF. DNA of the CDR3: TGTGCCAGCAGTCGGACAGGGTTAGACTCACCCCTCCACTTT.

V usage is TRBV6-5 and J usage is TRBJ2-7; D is perhaps TRBD1 (6 bases). Germline values: CDR1 MNHEY, CDR2 SVGAGI. V dropped 5 bases and J dropped 7 bases, with 18 bases sitting between them. This CDR3 is 14 amino acids long. DNA of the CDR3: TGTGCCAGCAGTGCTGTCGAGGGAAGGGGGGAGCAGTACTTC. Amino acid sequence: CASSAVEGRGEQYF.

The chain couples TRBV19 to TRBJ2-2, with 8 bases fitting TRBD2. The V and J ends lost 6 bases and 5 bases, in that order; junction bases with no gene match: 5. Per the germline V gene, CDR1 is LNHDA and CDR2 is SQIVND (reference sequence). The CDR3 covers 14 residues. The CDR3 DNA reads TGTGCCAGTAGAGGACGGGGGGGGACCGGGGAGCTGTTTTTT. Amino acids: CASRGRGGTGELFF.

The chain recombines TRBV9 with TRBJ2-7, with 10 bases identical to TRBD1. The junction had 6 bases not matched to a gene; V was cut back by 6 bases and J by 3 bases. This CDR3 region has 14 residues. In germline, CDR1 is SGDLS, CDR2 YYNGEE. CDR3 DNA sequence: TGTGCCAGCAACTCCCGGGACAGGGGCTACGAGCAGTACTTC. Translated: CASNSRDRGYEQYF. Full variable domain (remainder filled in from reference TRBV9 and TRBJ2-7): DSGVTQTPKHLITATGQRVTLRCSPRSGDLSVYWYQQSLDQGLQFLIQYYNGEERAKGNILERFSAQQFPDLHSELNLSSLELGDSALYFCASNSRDRGYEQYFGPGTRLTVT.

The rearrangement joins TRBV28 to TRBJ2-3, with 8 bases lining up with TRBD1. Germline V gene sequence: CDR1 MDHEN, CDR2 SYDVKM. The CDR3 covers 15 residues. The V and J ends lost 0 bases and 2 bases, in that order; junction bases with no gene match: 1. The CDR3 coding sequence is TGTGCCAGCAGTTTATGGCAGGGGGCCACAGATACGCAGTATTTT. Protein sequence: CASSLWQGATDTQYF.

Written as DNA, the CDR3 is TGTGCCAGCAGTGAATTTGTGGCAGGGCCATCACCCCTCCACTTT. It codes for CASSEFVAGPSPLHF. J is TRBJ1-6 and V is TRBV2; perhaps TRBD1 as D (5 bases). This CDR3 comprises 15 residues. V lost 2 bases and J 10 bases, leaving 15 bases between the germline ends. Germline V gives CDR1 SNHLY, CDR2 FYNNEI.

V gene TRBV7-6 combines with J gene TRBJ2-2, with 9 bases lining up with TRBD1. The J segment lost 2 bases and the V segment lost 5 bases, leaving 9 bases of the junction unmatched. The V gene's germline CDR1 is SGHVS and CDR2 FNYEAQ. CDR3 length equals 17 residues. This chain's CDR3 is CASSPMRTGENTGELFF. The CDR3 coding sequence is TGTGCCAGCAGCCCAATGCGGACAGGGGAAAACACCGGGGAGCTGTTTTTT.

The rearrangement links TRBV6-6 to TRBJ1-3, with D hard to call. V lost 5 bases and J lost 10, with 9 bases in between. Germline lookup yields CDR1 MNHNY and CDR2 SVGAGI (reference sequence). This CDR3 spans 11 amino acids. CDR3 amino acids: CASSQTRTIYF. The CDR3 DNA reads as TGTGCCAGCAGTCAGACTAGAACCATATATTTT.

This chain joins TRBV7-8 and TRBJ1-3; D unresolved. Germline CDR1 SGHVS, CDR2 FQNEAQ. V was cut by 1 base and J by 2 bases, with 18 bases left in between. The CDR3 covers 18 residues. The CDR3 sequence: CASSLGAGPLLPGNTIYF. CDR3 in DNA: TGTGCCAGCAGCTTAGGGGCAGGCCCGCTGCTCCCTGGAAACACCATATATTTT.

The V gene is TRBV5-1, the J gene TRBJ2-7, with TRBD2 matching over 9 bases. The CDR3 spans 15 residues. The junction had 9 bases not matched to a gene; V was cut back by 7 bases and J by 1 base. The V gene's germline CDR1 is SGHRS and CDR2 YFSETQ. The CDR3 spells CASRGVSGGSYEQYF. Written as DNA, the CDR3 is TGCGCCAGCCGGGGGGTAAGCGGGGGGTCCTACGAGCAGTACTTC.

The chain links TRBV11-3 to TRBJ2-1; 9 nucleotides line up with TRBD2. The J segment lost 7 bases and the V segment lost 5 bases, leaving 12 bases of the junction unmatched. Germline loops: CDR1 SGHNT, CDR2 YENEEA. The CDR3 is 16 residues long. CDR3 coding DNA: TGTGCCAGCAGCCCGAGGGGAGCGGGAGGCAAAAATGAGCAGTTCTTC. It is translated as CASSPRGAGGKNEQFF.

The V gene is TRBV6-5, the J gene TRBJ2-7; 10 bases are a match to TRBD1. V gave up 8 bases and J gave up 6 bases; unmatched junction bases: 4. The germline gives CDR1 MNHEY, CDR2 SVGAGI. The CDR3 totals 12 residues. CDR3 sequence reads: CASEGQGPEQYF. The DNA of the CDR3 is TGTGCCAGCGAGGGACAGGGGCCCGAGCAGTACTTC.

The sample holds a few counts of this clone. The rearrangement links TRBV6-5 to TRBJ2-7; D possibly corresponds to TRBD1 (5 bases). The germline CDR1 and CDR2 sequences are MNHEY and SVGAGI. The CDR3 runs 14 residues. Trimming shortened V by 2 bases and J by 1 base, and 9 bases separated the two germline ends. The DNA of the CDR3 is TGTGCCAGCAGTTACGCAGGGATGTCCTACGAGCAGTACTTC. Amino acids: CASSYAGMSYEQYF.

V usage is TRBV7-9 and J usage is TRBJ2-3; 9 bases are shared with TRBD1. Germline V gene sequence: CDR1 SEHNR, CDR2 FQNEAQ (reference sequence). V gave up 4 bases and J gave up 4 bases; unmatched junction bases: 6. This CDR3 is 15 amino acids long. CDR3 nucleotide sequence: TGTGCCAGCAGCTCTGCACAGGGGGCTGCAGATACGCAGTATTTT. This gives the protein CASSSAQGAADTQYF.

With respect to this clone: The same CDR3 arises from other DNA sequences in this sample as well. The chain employs TRBV19 and TRBJ2-2; the match to TRBD1 covers 7 bases. In germline, CDR1 is LNHDA, CDR2 SQIVND (reference sequence). V trimming: 9 bases; J trimming: 0 bases; junction bases outside the gene matches: 1. The CDR3 covers 13 residues. The CDR3 bases are TGTGCCAGCACAGGGGCGAACACCGGGGAGCTGTTTTTT. Translated, it gives CASTGANTGELFF.

The genes are TRBV27 and TRBJ2-5; D is possibly TRBD1 (5 bases). Trimming cost V 4 bases and J 5 bases, with 11 bases left between them. The CDR3 sequence is 13 residues long. CDR1 is MNHEY, CDR2 SMNVEV, per germline (reference sequence). CDR3 protein: CASSWGSGETQYF. The DNA of the CDR3 is TGTGCCAGCAGTTGGGGATCAGGGGAGACCCAGTACTTC.

To note about this clone: A junction end diverges from the germline sequence, so it may reflect a read error. The V and J genes are TRBV5-1 and TRBJ1-1, with D perhaps matching TRBD1 (6 bases). The CDR3 spans 15 residues. CDR1 is SGHRS and CDR2 is YFSETQ in the germline V gene. This chain's CDR3 is CAGSPEAGAQTEAFF. DNA of the CDR3: TGCGCCGGCAGCCCGGAGGCGGGGGCGCAGACTGAAGCTTTCTTT.

In the case of this clone: Relative to the germline gene, one junction end is altered; a read error may explain this. The rearrangement joins TRBV7-9 to TRBJ1-3, with a weak D call TRBD1 (5 bases). The CDR3 has 16 amino acids. Germline CDR1 is SEHNR and CDR2 is FQNEAQ (reference sequence). For the CDR3, the DNA is TGTTCCAGCAGCTTAGCCGGGGGGACCTCTGGAAACACCATATATTTT. It yields the protein CSSSLAGGTSGNTIYF.

This sequence joins TRBV10-3 and TRBJ2-7, with TRBD1 matching over 10 bases. The CDR3 has 15 amino acids. Germline trimming cut 5 bases from V and 6 bases from J; bases unmatched to any gene: 10. Germline values: CDR1 ENHRY, CDR2 SYGVKD. The CDR3 bases are TGTGCCATCAGTACCGAGTACGGACAGGGGGGCGAGCAGTACTTC. Its protein product is CAISTEYGQGGEQYF.

The chain recombines TRBV7-2 with TRBJ1-2; no firm D call. Germline V CDR1 and CDR2: SGHTA, FQGNSA. The ends were cut back, 5 bases at V and 5 bases at J, with 12 bases in the middle. The CDR3 has 13 amino acids. CDR3 bases: TGTGCCAGCAGCCCCGGACTGGGGTATGGCTACACCTTC. This codes for CASSPGLGYGYTF. Based on the CDR3 plus reference TRBV7-2 and TRBJ1-2, the full variable domain is GAGVSQSPSNKVTEKGKDVELRCDPISGHTALYWYRQSLGQGLEFLIYFQGNSAPDKSGLPSDRFSAERTGGSVSTLTIQRTQQEDSAVYLCASSPGLGYGYTFGSGTRLTVV.

The chain links TRBV7-9 to TRBJ2-5, with 7 nucleotides matching TRBD2. V dropped 1 base and J dropped 5; count of bases not matched to a gene: 10. CDR3 size: 16 residues. Germline CDR1 SEHNR, CDR2 FQNEAQ (reference sequence). CDR3: CASSLEGGRGSETQYF. CDR3 sequence (DNA): TGTGCCAGCAGCTTAGAGGGAGGGAGGGGATCCGAGACCCAGTACTTC.

This chain connects TRBV9 to TRBJ1-5; D is unclear. This CDR3 region has 14 residues. V was pared by 0 bases and J by 4 bases, with 8 bases between. Germline V CDR1 and CDR2: SGDLS, YYNGEE. In nucleotides, the CDR3 is TGTGCCAGCAGCGTAGACCCAGGAAATCAGCCCCAGCATTTT. Translation: CASSVDPGNQPQHF.

DNA of the CDR3: TGCGCCAGCAACAACCCGGGACAGGGGGCAGGAGGCTACACCTTC. It codes for CASNNPGQGAGGYTF. The chain links TRBV5-1 to TRBJ1-2, with 12 bases that match TRBD1. Germline CDR1 reads SGHRS; CDR2 reads YFSETQ. The ends lost 6 bases at V and 8 bases at J; junction bases unmatched: 11. The CDR3 has 15 amino acids. The variable domain in full, with the rest retrieved from reference TRBV5-1 and TRBJ1-2, is KAGVTQTPRYLIKTRGQQVTLSCSPISGHRSVSWYQQTPGQGLQFLFEYFSETQRNKGNFPGRFSGRQFSNSRSEMNVSTLELGDSALYLCASNNPGQGAGGYTFGSGTRLTVV.